Below, 2 T cell receptor beta chains from the same sample are listed, as sequenced in a study of prognosis after radiotherapy for stage I lung cancer. Researchers used two-round multiplex PCR to amplify TCR beta CDR3 starting from genomic DNA. During first-round PCR, primers specific to each TRBV and TRBJ gene were used. Each CDR3 protein gets one entry after TCRdb re-called the multiplex PCR reads with MiXCR. The sample lists about 22,000 distinct CDR3 sequences; roughly 45% were seen once. This sample comprised PBMCs, obtained before or after stereotactic body radiation therapy (not recorded which). The receptors stem from a donor aged 50 or older with non-small cell lung cancer.

In this sample, this clonotype turned up many times. This chain links TRBV18 with TRBJ2-3; maybe TRBD2 (6 bases). This CDR3 comprises 15 residues. V was cut by 3 bases and J by 4 bases, with 14 bases left in between. CDR1 is KGHSH, CDR2 LQKENI, per germline. The CDR3 sequence: CASSPRAGIADTQYF. DNA of the CDR3: TGTGCCAGCTCACCTAGGGCGGGAATTGCAGATACGCAGTATTTT.

The chain employs TRBV6-1 and TRBJ2-3; TRBD2 aligns across 11 bases. After removal of 11 bases from V and 0 bases from J, the junction contained 19 bases not matched to a gene. The CDR3 loop spans 19 amino acids. Germline CDR1 and CDR2: MNHNS and SASEGT. The CDR3 nucleotides are TGTGCCTCAGCGGTAACTAGCGGGAGCTTTCGCCTTAGCACAGATACGCAGTATTTT. Protein product: CASAVTSGSFRLSTDTQYF.